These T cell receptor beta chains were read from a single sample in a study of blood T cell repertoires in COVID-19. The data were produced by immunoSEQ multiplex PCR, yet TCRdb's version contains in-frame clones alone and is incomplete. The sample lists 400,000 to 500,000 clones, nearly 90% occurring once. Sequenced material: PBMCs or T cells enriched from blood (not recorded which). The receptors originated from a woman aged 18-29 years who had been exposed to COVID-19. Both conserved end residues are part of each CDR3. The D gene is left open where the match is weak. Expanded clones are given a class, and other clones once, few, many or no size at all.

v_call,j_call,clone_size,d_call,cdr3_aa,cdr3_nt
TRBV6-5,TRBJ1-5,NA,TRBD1,CASSRQGYSNQPQHF,TGTGCCAGCAGTAGACAGGGTTACAGCAATCAGCCCCAGCATTTT
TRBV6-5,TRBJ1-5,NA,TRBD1,CASRLGQLNQPQHF,TGTGCCAGCAGATTGGGACAGCTCAATCAGCCCCAGCATTTT
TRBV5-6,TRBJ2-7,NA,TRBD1,CASSLMKLRDSSYEQYF,TGTGCCAGCAGCTTGATGAAGCTTCGGGACAGCTCCTACGAGCAGTACTTC
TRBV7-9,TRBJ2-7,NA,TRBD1,CASSPPQVGQGAPEQYF,TGTGCCAGCAGCCCCCCCCAAGTGGGACAGGGGGCACCCGAGCAGTACTTC
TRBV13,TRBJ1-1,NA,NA,CASSLPGANTEAFF,TGTGCCAGCAGCTTACCAGGGGCGAACACTGAAGCTTTCTTT
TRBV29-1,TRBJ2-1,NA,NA,CSVDHLNNEQFF,TGCAGCGTTGATCACCTAAACAATGAGCAGTTCTTC
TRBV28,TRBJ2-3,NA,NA,CASSSRDPPDTQYF,TGTGCCAGCAGCTCGCGGGACCCTCCAGATACGCAGTATTTT
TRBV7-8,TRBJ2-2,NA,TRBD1,CASSPRQGGGELFF,TGTGCCAGCAGCCCGAGACAGGGTGGCGGGGAGCTGTTTTTT
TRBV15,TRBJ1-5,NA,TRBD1,CATSRRTGGTNQPQHF,TGTGCCACCAGCAGAAGGACAGGGGGTACCAATCAGCCCCAGCATTTT
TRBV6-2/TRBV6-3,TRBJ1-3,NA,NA,CASSYSWGQRISGNTIYF,TGTGCCAGCAGTTACTCGTGGGGACAACGGATCTCTGGAAACACCATATATTTT
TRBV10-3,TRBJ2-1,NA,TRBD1,CAILGGSEQFF,TGTGCCATCTTAGGGGGCAGTGAGCAGTTCTTC
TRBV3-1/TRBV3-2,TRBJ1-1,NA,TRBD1,CASSHAQGAAEAFF,TGTGCCAGCAGCCACGCTCAGGGGGCCGCTGAAGCTTTCTTT
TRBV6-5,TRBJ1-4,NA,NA,CASSPEGVRNEKLFF,TGTGCCAGCAGCCCCGAGGGGGTCCGTAATGAAAAACTGTTTTTT
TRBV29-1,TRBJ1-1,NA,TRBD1,CSVSGTGGGGNTEAFF,TGCAGCGTTTCTGGGACAGGGGGCGGAGGGAACACTGAAGCTTTCTTT
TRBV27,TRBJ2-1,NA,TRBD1,CASSATGQGVNEQFF,TGTGCCAGCAGTGCAACGGGACAGGGTGTAAATGAGCAGTTCTTC
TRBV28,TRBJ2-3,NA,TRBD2,CATHLMTSGNTDTQYF,TGTGCCACCCACCTTATGACTAGCGGGAACACAGATACGCAGTATTTT
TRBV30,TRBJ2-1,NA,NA,CAWSPGWDNEQFF,TGTGCCTGGAGTCCAGGGTGGGACAATGAGCAGTTCTTC
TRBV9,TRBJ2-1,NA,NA,CASSVFGQFANEQFF,TGTGCCAGCAGCGTATTCGGACAGTTTGCCAATGAGCAGTTCTTC
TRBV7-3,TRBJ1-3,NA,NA,CASSSGPANSGNTIYF,TGTGCCAGCAGCTCAGGTCCGGCCAACTCTGGAAACACCATATATTTT
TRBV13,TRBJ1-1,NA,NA,CASSPRGRDTEAFF,TGTGCCAGCAGCCCCCGGGGGAGGGACACTGAAGCTTTCTTT
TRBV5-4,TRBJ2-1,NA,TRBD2,CASTPTSGSYNEQFF,TGTGCCAGCACCCCGACTAGCGGGTCCTACAATGAGCAGTTCTTC
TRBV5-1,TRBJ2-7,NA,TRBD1,CASSVGQGPYEQYF,TGCGCCAGCAGCGTGGGACAGGGCCCCTACGAGCAGTACTTC
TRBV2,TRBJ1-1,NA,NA,CANSYGQNTEAFF,TGTGCCAACTCTTACGGACAGAACACTGAAGCTTTCTTT
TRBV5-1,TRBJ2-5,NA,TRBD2,CASSLAGLGETQYF,TGCGCCAGCAGCTTGGCGGGACTAGGAGAGACCCAGTACTTC
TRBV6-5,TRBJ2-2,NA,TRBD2,CASSILAGETGELFF,TGTGCCAGCAGTATCCTAGCGGGGGAAACCGGGGAGCTGTTTTTT
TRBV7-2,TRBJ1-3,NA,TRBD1,CASRPRQGASGNTIYF,TGTGCCAGCAGACCTAGACAGGGCGCCTCTGGAAACACCATATATTTT
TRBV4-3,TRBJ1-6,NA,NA,CASSQEWAGSSYNSPLHF,TGCGCCAGCAGCCAAGAGTGGGCCGGCAGCTCCTATAATTCACCCCTCCACTTT
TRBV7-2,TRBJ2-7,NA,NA,CASSLAPETYEQYF,TGTGCCAGCAGCTTAGCCCCTGAGACCTACGAGCAGTACTTC
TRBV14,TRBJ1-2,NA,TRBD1,CASSPRQGVQSGYTF,TGTGCCAGCAGCCCCCGACAGGGGGTTCAGAGTGGCTACACCTTC
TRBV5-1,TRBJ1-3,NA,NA,CASTAGPTSQGSGNTIYF,TGCGCCAGCACCGCCGGGCCAACCTCCCAGGGGTCTGGAAACACCATATATTTT
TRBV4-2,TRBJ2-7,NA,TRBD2,CASNDAGGGNEQYF,TGTGCCAGCAACGACGCGGGGGGCGGAAACGAGCAGTACTTC
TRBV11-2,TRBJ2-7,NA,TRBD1,CASRLWGTGVYEQYF,TGTGCCAGCAGATTGTGGGGGACAGGAGTCTACGAGCAGTACTTC
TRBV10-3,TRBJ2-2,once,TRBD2,CATSRTSGGMDTGELFF,TGTGCCACCTCCCGGACTAGCGGGGGGATGGACACCGGGGAGCTGTTTTTT
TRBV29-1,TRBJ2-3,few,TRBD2,CSVLAGGYDTQYF,TGCAGCGTTCTAGCGGGGGGTTATGATACGCAGTATTTT
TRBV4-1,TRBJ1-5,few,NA,CASSQVTRGQPQHF,TGCGCCAGCAGCCAAGTTACCCGGGGTCAGCCCCAGCATTTT
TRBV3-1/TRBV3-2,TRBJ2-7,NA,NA,CASSQNGGAYEQYF,TGTGCCAGCAGCCAAAACGGGGGTGCCTACGAGCAGTACTTC
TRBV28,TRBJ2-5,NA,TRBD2,CASSLGTSGTPGETQYF,TGTGCCAGCAGTTTAGGGACTAGCGGGACCCCGGGGGAGACCCAGTACTTC
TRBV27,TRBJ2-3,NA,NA,CASTKQGVLAGPSTDTQYF,TGTGCCAGCACCAAACAGGGGGTGCTAGCGGGGCCTAGCACAGATACGCAGTATTTT
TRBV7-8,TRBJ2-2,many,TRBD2,CASTLPAGEATGELFF,TGTGCCAGCACCCTACCCGCGGGAGAGGCTACCGGGGAGCTGTTTTTT
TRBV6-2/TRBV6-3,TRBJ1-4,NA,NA,CASSQTATNEKLFF,TGTGCCAGCAGCCAGACAGCAACTAATGAAAAACTGTTTTTT
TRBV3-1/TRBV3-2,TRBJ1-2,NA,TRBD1,CASSFRQGLLNYGYTF,TGTGCCAGCAGCTTCCGACAGGGGCTACTTAACTATGGCTACACCTTC
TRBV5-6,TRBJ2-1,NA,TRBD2,CASSLGAGELGFRAFF,TGTGCCAGCAGTCTCGGGGCGGGAGAACTGGGTTTCCGGGCGTTCTTC
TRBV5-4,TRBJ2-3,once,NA,CASSLGVEVTQYF,TGTGCCAGCAGCTTGGGGGTTGAGGTAACGCAGTATTTT